The clone carrying this T cell receptor beta chain was counted at least ten times. Its specificity is unknown. TCRdb processed the reads anew with MiXCR; each CDR3 protein has one entry. The table lists under 200,000 distinct CDR3 sequences, 8% to 10% of them singletons. CDR3 size: 14 residues. Germline loops: CDR1 SGHTA, CDR2 FQGNSA. Trimming cost V 3 bases and J 4 bases, with 12 bases left between them. The sample comes from a study of T cell repertoires in cytomegalovirus infection. Study-wide context: Carrying CMV and the relevant HLA type showed in public TCR beta signatures. Study-level points and caveats: Cumulative public TCR beta family frequency identified carriers of CMV plus the relevant HLA. Dominating the ex vivo response were HLA-C-restricted CMV-specific TCR beta clonotypes.

J is TRBJ1-2 and V is TRBV7-2, with D possibly matching TRBD1 (6 bases). The TCR sequence derives from a human donor in good health (CMV status not recorded). Some clones in this sample may be carry-over from other donors' samples. Material: PBMCs. The CDR3 reads CASSFGGRPYGYTF. The CDR3 bases are TGTGCCAGCAGCTTCGGGGGGCGCCCCTATGGCTACACCTTC.